Listed below are T cell receptor beta chains from one sample, sequenced in a study of control samples from healthy donors and cancer patients. Method: immunoSEQ multiplex PCR; TCRdb's copy keeps in-frame clones and lacks some. Here the sample spans tens of thousands of clones, 88% being singletons. The sample taken for sequencing was blood. The receptors were sampled from a woman between 65 and 79 years old in good health. Both conserved end residues are part of each CDR3. A D gene is named only where the DNA matches it firmly. Size is stated for part of the rows, as once, few or many counts, or as a class when the clone is expanded.

>TRBJ2-1|NA|TRBV2|14|NA
TGTGCCAGCAGTGAGGAGGTTAGGTACAATGAGCAGTTCTTC
CASSEEVRYNEQFF
>TRBJ2-7|NA|TRBV12-3/TRBV12-4|13|NA
TGTGCCAGCGGGCTCTCCTCGGAGAACGAGCAGTACTTC
CASGLSSENEQYF
>TRBJ2-7|NA|TRBV3-1/TRBV3-2|15|NA
TGTGCCAGCAGCCCGGTCCTGGACTACTCCTACGAGCAGTACTTC
CASSPVLDYSYEQYF
>TRBJ2-7|NA|TRBV4-3|16|NA
TGCGCCAGCAGCCAAGGGGAGGTCAGGGGTTCCTACGAGCAGTACTTC
CASSQGEVRGSYEQYF
>TRBJ2-7|NA|TRBV12-3/TRBV12-4|13|NA
TGTGCCAGCAGTTTAAGGACCAGCTACGAGCAGTACTTC
CASSLRTSYEQYF
>TRBJ2-5|NA|TRBV6-5|13|NA
TGTGCCAGCACCAAGACCACACAAGAGACCCAGTACTTC
CASTKTTQETQYF
>TRBJ1-2|NA|TRBV5-6|15|NA
TGTGCCAGCAGCGACGGGGGCAGCCTTAACTATGGCTACACCTTC
CASSDGGSLNYGYTF
>TRBJ1-1|NA|TRBV14|12|few
TGTGCCAGCAGAAGTTTGGGGACTGAAGCTTTCTTT
CASRSLGTEAFF
>TRBJ1-1|NA|TRBV12-3/TRBV12-4|13|NA
TGTGCCAGCAGTTTGGGACTTCAGACTGAAGCTTTCTTT
CASSLGLQTEAFF
>TRBJ1-2|TRBD1|TRBV6-5|13|NA
TGTGCCAGCAGCCCAGGGGGCGTAGGTGGCTACACCTTC
CASSPGGVGGYTF
>TRBJ2-7|TRBD1|TRBV11-2|14|NA
TGTGCCAGCAGGACAGGGGGTTCCTCCTACGAGCAGTACTTC
CASRTGGSSYEQYF
>TRBJ1-1|NA|TRBV3-1/TRBV3-2|14|NA
TGTGCCAGCAGCCAGGTGGAGGGTGAGACTGAAGCTTTCTTT
CASSQVEGETEAFF
>TRBJ1-6|NA|TRBV28|14|once
TGTGCCAGCGGATCTAGTACCTATAATTCACCCCTCCACTTT
CASGSSTYNSPLHF
>TRBJ1-5|NA|TRBV25-1|14|NA
TGTGCCAGCAGTGAACAGGGGCTTGGTCAGCCCCAGCATTTT
CASSEQGLGQPQHF
>TRBJ1-2|NA|TRBV2|13|NA
TGTGCCAGCAGTGGAGATAGTAACTATGGCTACACCTTC
CASSGDSNYGYTF
>TRBJ2-1|NA|TRBV6-1|14|NA
TGTGCCAGCAGTGACAGGACCTCCTACAATGAGCAGTTCTTC
CASSDRTSYNEQFF
>TRBJ1-5|NA|TRBV7-8|15|NA
TGTGCCAGCAGCTTAGCAAGGGGATTGGGTCAGCCCCAGCATTTT
CASSLARGLGQPQHF
>TRBJ2-2|TRBD2|TRBV11-2|16|NA
TGTGCCAGCAGCTTCATCACTAGGGGAGGGACCGGGGAGCTGTTTTTT
CASSFITRGGTGELFF
>TRBJ2-1|NA|TRBV5-1|15|NA
TGCGCCAGCAGCTTTTTTCCGGCCTTGGGGAATGAGCAGTTCTTC
CASSFFPALGNEQFF
>TRBJ1-4|NA|TRBV9|14|NA
TGTGCCAGCAGCGTAGGGTCTCAGTCTGAAAAACTGTTTTTT
CASSVGSQSEKLFF
>TRBJ1-1|NA|TRBV7-9|17|once
TGTGCCAGCAGCCGGGATAGGGACACGGGTCGGAACACTGAAGCTTTCTTT
CASSRDRDTGRNTEAFF
>TRBJ2-2|TRBD2|TRBV6-5|16|NA
TGTGCCAGCAGTTATGCGGGGGGGCCGGGTACCGGGGAGCTGTTTTTT
CASSYAGGPGTGELFF
>TRBJ2-5|NA|TRBV6-5|12|NA
TGTGCCAGCAGTTGGACTGGGAAGACCCAGTACTTC
CASSWTGKTQYF
>TRBJ1-4|NA|TRBV7-8|13|NA
TGTGCCAGCAGCTCACGGACAGTTGAAAAACTGTTTTTT
CASSSRTVEKLFF
>TRBJ1-4|NA|TRBV5-4|15|NA
TGTGCCAGCAGCCCCGGGACCGACGCTAATGAAAAACTGTTTTTT
CASSPGTDANEKLFF
>TRBJ1-1|TRBD1|TRBV5-1|14|NA
TGCGCCAGCAGCTTGGGACAGGGACACACTGAAGCTTTCTTT
CASSLGQGHTEAFF
>TRBJ1-1|NA|TRBV7-2|13|few
TGTGCCAGCAGCTTAGGAGCGAACACTGAAGCTTTCTTT
CASSLGANTEAFF
>TRBJ2-1|NA|TRBV11-3|12|NA
TGTGCCAGCAGCTTACCGGGCAATGAGCAGTTCTTC
CASSLPGNEQFF
>TRBJ2-1|NA|TRBV2|12|once
TGTGCCAGCAGTGACGTGGTACATGGGCAGTTCTTC
CASSDVVHGQFF